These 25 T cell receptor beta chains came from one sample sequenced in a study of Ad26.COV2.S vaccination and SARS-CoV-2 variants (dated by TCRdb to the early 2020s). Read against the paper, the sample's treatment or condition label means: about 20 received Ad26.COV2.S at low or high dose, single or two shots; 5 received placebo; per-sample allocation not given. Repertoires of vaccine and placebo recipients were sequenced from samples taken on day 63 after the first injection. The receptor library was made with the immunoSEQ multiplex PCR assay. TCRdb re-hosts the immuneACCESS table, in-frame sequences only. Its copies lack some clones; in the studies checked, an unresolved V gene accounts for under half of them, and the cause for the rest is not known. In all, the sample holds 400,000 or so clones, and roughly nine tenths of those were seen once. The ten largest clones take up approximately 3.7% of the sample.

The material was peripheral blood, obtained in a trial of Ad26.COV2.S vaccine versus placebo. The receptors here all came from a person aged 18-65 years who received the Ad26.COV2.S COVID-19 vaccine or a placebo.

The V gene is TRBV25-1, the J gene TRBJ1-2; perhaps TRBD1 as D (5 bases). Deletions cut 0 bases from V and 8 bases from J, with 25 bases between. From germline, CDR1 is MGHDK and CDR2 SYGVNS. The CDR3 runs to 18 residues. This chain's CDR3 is CASSEYSSPGRGDRGYTF. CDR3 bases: TGTGCCAGCAGTGAATACTCCTCCCCCGGACGGGGAGACAGAGGCTACACCTTC.

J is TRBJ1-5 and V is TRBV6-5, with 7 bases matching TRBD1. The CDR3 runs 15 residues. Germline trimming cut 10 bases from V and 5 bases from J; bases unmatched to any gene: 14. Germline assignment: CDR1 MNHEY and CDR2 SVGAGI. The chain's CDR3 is CATSTGAYVYQPQHF. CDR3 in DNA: TGTGCCACTTCTACAGGGGCCTACGTTTATCAGCCCCAGCATTTT.

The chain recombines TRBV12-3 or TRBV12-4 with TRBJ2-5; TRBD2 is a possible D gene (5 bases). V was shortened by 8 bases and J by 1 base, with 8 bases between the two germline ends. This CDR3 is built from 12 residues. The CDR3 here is CASGETQETQYF. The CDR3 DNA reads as TGTGCCAGCGGGGAGACCCAAGAGACCCAGTACTTC.

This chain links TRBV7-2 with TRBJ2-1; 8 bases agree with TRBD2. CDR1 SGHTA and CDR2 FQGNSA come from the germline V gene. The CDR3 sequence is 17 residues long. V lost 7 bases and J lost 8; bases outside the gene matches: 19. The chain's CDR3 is CASTRRGRPGGRDEQFF. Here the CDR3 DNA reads TGTGCCAGCACCCGGCGGGGCAGACCGGGGGGGCGAGATGAGCAGTTCTTC.

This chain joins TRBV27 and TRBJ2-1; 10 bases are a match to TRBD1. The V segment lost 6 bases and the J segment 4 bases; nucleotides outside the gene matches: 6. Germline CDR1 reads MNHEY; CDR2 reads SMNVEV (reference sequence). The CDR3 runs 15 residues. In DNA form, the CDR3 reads TGTGCCAGCAGCCCAGGACAGGGGGGATACAATGAGCAGTTCTTC. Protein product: CASSPGQGGYNEQFF.

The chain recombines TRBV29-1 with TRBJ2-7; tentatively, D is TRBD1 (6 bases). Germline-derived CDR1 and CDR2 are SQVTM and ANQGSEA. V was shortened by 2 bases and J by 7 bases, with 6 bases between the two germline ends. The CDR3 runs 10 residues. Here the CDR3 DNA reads TGCAGCGTTGAACAGGGGGAGCAGTACTTC. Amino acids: CSVEQGEQYF.

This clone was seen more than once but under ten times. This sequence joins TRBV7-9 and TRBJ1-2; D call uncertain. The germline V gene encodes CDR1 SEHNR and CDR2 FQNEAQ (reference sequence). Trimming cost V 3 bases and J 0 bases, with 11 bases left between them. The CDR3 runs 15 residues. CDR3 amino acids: CASSFSQTTNYGYTF. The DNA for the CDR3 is TGTGCCAGCAGCTTCTCACAGACAACTAACTATGGCTACACCTTC.

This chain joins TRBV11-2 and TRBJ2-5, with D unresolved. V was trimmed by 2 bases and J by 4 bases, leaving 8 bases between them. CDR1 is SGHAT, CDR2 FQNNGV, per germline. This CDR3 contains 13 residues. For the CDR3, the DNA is TGTGCCAGCAGCTTACCCCATTTAGAGACCCAGTACTTC. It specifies CASSLPHLETQYF.

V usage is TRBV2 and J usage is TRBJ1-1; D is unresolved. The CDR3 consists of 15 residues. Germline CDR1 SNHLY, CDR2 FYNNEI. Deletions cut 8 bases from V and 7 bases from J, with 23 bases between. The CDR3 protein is CASRDDSGGQNEAFF. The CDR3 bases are TGTGCCAGCCGGGATGATAGCGGCGGCCAAAATGAAGCTTTCTTT.

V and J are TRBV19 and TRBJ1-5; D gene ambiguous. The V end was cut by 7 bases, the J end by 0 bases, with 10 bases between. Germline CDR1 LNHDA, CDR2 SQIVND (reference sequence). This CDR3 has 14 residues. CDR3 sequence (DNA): TGTGCCAGTACTGACCGCTATAGCAATCAGCCCCAGCATTTT. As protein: CASTDRYSNQPQHF.

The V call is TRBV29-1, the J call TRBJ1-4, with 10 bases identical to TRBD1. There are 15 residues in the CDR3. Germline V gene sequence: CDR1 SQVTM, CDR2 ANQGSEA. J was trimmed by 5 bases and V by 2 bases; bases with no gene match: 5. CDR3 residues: CSVEWAGQGNEKLFF. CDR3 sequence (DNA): TGCAGCGTTGAATGGGCGGGACAGGGGAATGAAAAACTGTTTTTT.

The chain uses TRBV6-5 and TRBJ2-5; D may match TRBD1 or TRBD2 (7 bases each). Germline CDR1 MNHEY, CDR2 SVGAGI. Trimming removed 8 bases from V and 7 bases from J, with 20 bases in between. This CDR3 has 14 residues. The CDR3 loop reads CASSIEGRGGTQYF. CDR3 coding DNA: TGTGCCAGCTCCATCGAGGGCAGGGGGGGGACCCAGTACTTC.

Here the CDR3 DNA reads TGTGCCAGCAGCTTTAGATTGGGCAGGAGCGGCGAGCAGTACTTC. The encoded protein is CASSFRLGRSGEQYF. The chain combines TRBV5-8 with TRBJ2-7, with D perhaps matching TRBD2 (5 bases). The germline gives CDR1 SGHTS, CDR2 YDEGEE. V was shortened by 2 bases and J by 6 bases, with 18 bases between the two germline ends. The CDR3 spans 15 residues.

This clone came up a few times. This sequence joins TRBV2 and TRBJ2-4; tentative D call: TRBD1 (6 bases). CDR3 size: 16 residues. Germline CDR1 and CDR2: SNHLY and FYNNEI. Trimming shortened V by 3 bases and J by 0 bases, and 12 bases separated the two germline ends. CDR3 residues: CASSERTVLAKNIQYF. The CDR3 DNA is TGTGCCAGCAGTGAGAGGACAGTACTAGCCAAAAACATTCAGTACTTC.

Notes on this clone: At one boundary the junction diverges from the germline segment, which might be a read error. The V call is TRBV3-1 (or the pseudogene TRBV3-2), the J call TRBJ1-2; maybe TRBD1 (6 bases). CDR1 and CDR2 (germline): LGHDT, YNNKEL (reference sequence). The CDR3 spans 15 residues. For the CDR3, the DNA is TGTGTCAGCAGCCAGCGGACAGCCTTCTACTATGGCTACACCTTC. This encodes CVSSQRTAFYYGYTF.

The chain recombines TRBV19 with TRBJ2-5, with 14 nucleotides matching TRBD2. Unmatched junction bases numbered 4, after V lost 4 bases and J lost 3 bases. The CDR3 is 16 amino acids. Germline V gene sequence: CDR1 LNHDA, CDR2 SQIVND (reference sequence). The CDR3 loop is CASSSPGLAGEETQYF. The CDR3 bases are TGTGCCAGTAGTAGTCCGGGACTAGCGGGGGAAGAGACCCAGTACTTC.

This CDR3 reads CASSLRGTYGYTF. The CDR3 DNA reads TGTGCCAGCAGCTTACGGGGTACCTATGGCTACACCTTC. The chain joins TRBV7-9 to TRBJ1-2; D uncertain. V was pared by 2 bases and J by 4 bases, with 8 bases between. Germline loops: CDR1 SEHNR, CDR2 FQNEAQ (reference sequence). This CDR3 comprises 13 residues.

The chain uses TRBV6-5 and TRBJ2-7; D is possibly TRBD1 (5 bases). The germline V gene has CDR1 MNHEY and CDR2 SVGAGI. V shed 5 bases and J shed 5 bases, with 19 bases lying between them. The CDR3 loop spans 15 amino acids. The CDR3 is CASSPDGRGVNEQYF. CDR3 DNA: TGTGCCAGCAGTCCGGACGGTAGGGGCGTCAACGAGCAGTACTTC.

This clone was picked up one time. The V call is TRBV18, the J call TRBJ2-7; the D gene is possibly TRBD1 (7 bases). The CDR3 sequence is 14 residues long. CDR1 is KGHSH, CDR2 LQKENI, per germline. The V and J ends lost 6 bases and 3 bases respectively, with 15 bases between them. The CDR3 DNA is TGTGCCAGCTCGCCCCGACAGGGACTCTACGAGCAGTACTTC. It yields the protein CASSPRQGLYEQYF.

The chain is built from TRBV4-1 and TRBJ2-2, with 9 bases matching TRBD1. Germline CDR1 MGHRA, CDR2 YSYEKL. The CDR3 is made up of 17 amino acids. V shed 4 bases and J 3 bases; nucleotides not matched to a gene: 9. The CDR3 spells CASSPLARDRDTGELFF. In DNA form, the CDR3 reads TGCGCCAGCAGCCCCCTGGCTCGGGACAGGGACACCGGGGAGCTGTTTTTT.

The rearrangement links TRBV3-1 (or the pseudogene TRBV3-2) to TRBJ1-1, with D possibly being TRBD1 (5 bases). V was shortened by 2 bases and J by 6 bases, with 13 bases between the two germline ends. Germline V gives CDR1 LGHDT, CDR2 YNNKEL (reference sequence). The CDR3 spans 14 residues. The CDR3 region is CASSQSQGRSEAFF. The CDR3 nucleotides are TGTGCCAGCAGCCAAAGTCAGGGACGGTCTGAAGCTTTCTTT.

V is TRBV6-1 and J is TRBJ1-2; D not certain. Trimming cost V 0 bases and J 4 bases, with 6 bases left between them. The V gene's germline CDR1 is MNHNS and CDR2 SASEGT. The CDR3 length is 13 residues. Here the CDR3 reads CASSEATFYGYTF. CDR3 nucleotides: TGTGCCAGCAGTGAAGCAACATTCTATGGCTACACCTTC.

The DNA of the CDR3 is TGTGCCAGCAGTTCAGACCGTTACGAGCAGTACTTC. Protein product: CASSSDRYEQYF. This chain connects TRBV11-2 to TRBJ2-7; D is unclear. The V and J ends lost 6 bases and 4 bases respectively, with 10 bases between them. Germline CDR1 is SGHAT and CDR2 is FQNNGV. The CDR3 consists of 12 residues.

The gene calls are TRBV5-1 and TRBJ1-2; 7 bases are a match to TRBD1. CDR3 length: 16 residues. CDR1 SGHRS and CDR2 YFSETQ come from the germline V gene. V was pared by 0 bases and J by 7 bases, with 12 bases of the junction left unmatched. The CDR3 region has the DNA TGCGCCAGCAGCTTGGCTGTTCCAGGGGGTATTGCTGGCTACACCTTC. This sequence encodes CASSLAVPGGIAGYTF.

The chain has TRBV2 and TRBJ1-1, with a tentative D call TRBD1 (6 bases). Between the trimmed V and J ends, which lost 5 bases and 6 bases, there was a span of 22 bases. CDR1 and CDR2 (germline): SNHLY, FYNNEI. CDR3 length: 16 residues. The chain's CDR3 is CASSTKMGTISSEAFF. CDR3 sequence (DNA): TGTGCCAGCAGTACCAAAATGGGGACAATAAGCTCTGAAGCTTTCTTT.